This T cell receptor (beta chain) was obtained from a study of T cell responses to AZD1222 COVID-19 vaccine. Overall study results and limits: White British ancestry dominated among donors, who included more females, and clonal diversity was possibly underestimated.

About this clone: Its antigen is not identified.

The CDR3 spans 13 residues. V lost 5 bases and J 11 bases, leaving 18 bases between the germline ends. The germline CDR1 and CDR2 sequences are SQVTM and ANQGSEA. The protocol was immunoSEQ multiplex PCR, while the TCRdb copy is restricted to in-frame clones and leaves out a portion. The sample records fewer than 150,000 clones, 85% to 95% being singletons. The sequences come from peripheral blood, collected 28 days after the second AZD1222 dose. The chain recombines TRBV29-1 with TRBJ1-4; a possible D gene is TRBD1 (6 bases). The source is an adult who received the AZD1222 COVID-19 vaccine. CDR3 region: CSVKTGSDLKLFF. For the CDR3, the DNA is TGCAGCGTTAAGACAGGATCGGATCTTAAACTGTTTTTT.